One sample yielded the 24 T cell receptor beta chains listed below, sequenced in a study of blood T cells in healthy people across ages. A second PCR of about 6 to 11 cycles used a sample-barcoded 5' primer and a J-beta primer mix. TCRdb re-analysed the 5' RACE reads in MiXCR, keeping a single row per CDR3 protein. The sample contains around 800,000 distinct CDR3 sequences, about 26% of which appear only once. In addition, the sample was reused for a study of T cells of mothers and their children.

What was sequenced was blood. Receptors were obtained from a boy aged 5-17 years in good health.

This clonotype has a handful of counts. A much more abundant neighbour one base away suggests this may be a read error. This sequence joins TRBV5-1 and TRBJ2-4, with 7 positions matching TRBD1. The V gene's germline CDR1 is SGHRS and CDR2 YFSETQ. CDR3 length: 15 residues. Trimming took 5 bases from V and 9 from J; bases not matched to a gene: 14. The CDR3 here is CASRRDSGDQSIQYF. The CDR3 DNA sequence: TGCGCCAGCAGACGGGACAGTGGAGATCAAAGCATTCAGTACTTC.

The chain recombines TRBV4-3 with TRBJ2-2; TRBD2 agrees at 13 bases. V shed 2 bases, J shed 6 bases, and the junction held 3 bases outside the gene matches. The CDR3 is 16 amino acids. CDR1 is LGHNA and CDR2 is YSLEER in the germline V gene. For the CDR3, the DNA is TGCGCCAGCAGCCAAAGGACTAGCGGGAGACCCGGGGAGCTGTTTTTT. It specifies CASSQRTSGRPGELFF.

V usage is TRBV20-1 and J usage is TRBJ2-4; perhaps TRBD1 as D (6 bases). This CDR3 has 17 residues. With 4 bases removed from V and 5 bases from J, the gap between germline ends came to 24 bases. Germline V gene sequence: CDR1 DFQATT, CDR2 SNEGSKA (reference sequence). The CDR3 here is CSAKFRYMGAIENIQYF. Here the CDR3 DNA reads TGCAGTGCTAAGTTCCGCTATATGGGGGCGATTGAAAACATTCAGTACTTC.

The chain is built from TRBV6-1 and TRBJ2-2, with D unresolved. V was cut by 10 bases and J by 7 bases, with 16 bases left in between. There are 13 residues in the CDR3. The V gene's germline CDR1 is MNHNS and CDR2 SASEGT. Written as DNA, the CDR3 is TGTGCCACGGGCAAGAGGTACATCGGGGAGCTGTTTTTT. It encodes CATGKRYIGELFF.

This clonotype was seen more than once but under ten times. CDR3 amino acids: CASSLRRLQETQYF. CDR3 nucleotides: TGTGCCAGCAGCTTAAGAAGACTCCAAGAGACCCAGTACTTC. This rearrangement joins TRBV7-2 to TRBJ2-5; the D is unclear. Looked up from germline, CDR1 is SGHTA and CDR2 is FQGNSA. The CDR3 runs 14 residues. V lost 2 bases, J lost 1 base, and 8 bases lay in between. The entire variable domain, with the rest obtained from reference TRBV7-2 and TRBJ2-5, is as follows: GAGVSQSPSNKVTEKGKDVELRCDPISGHTALYWYRQSLGQGLEFLIYFQGNSAPDKSGLPSDRFSAERTGGSVSTLTIQRTQQEDSAVYLCASSLRRLQETQYFGPGTRLLVL.

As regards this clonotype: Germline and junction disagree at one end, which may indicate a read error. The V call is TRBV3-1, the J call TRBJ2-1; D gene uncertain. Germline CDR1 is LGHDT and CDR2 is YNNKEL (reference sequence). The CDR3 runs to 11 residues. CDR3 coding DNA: TGTGCCAACAGCCCTGGCAATGAGCAGTTCTTC. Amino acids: CANSPGNEQFF.

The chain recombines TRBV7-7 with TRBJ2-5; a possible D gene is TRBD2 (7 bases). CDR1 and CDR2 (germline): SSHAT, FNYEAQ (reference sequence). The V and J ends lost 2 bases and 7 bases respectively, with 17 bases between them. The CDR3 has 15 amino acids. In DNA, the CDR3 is TGTGCCAGCAGCTTATGGGCGGGGGCCGAAGGGACCCAGTACTTC. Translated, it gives CASSLWAGAEGTQYF. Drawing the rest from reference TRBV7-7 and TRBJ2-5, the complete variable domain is GAGVSQSPRYKVTKRGQDVTLRCDPISSHATLYWYQQALGQGPEFLTYFNYEAQPDKSGLPSDRFSAERPEGSISTLTIQRTEQRDSAMYRCASSLWAGAEGTQYFGPGTRLLVL.

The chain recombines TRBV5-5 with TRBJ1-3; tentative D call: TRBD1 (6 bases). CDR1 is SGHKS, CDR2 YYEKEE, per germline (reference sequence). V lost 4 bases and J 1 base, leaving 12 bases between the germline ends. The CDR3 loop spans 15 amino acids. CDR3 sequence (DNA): TGTGCCAGCAGCACCAGGGGTTCTTCTGGAAACACCATATATTTT. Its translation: CASSTRGSSGNTIYF.

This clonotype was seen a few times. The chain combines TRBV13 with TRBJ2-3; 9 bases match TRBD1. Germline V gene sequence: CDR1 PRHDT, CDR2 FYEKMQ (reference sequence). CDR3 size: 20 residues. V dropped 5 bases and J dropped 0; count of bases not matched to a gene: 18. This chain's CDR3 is CASSPTPGQGSGTSTDTQYF. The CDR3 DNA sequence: TGTGCCAGCAGCCCAACCCCGGGACAGGGCTCCGGCACTAGCACAGATACGCAGTATTTT.

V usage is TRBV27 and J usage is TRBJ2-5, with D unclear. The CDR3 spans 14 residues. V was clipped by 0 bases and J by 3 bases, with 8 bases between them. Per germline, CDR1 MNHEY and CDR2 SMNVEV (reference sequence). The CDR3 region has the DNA TGTGCCAGCAGTTTATCCGCTAGTGAAGAGACCCAGTACTTC. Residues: CASSLSASEETQYF.

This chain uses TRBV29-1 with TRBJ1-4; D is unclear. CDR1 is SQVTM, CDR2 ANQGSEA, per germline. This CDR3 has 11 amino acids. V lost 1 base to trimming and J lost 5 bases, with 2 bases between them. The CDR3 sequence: CSVEANEKLFF. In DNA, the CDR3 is TGCAGCGTTGAAGCAAATGAAAAACTGTTTTTT.

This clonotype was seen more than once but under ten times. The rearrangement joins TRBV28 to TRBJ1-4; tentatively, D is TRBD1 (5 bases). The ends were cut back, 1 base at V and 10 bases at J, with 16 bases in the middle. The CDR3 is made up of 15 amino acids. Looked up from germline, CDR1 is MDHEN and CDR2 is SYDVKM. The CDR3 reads CASSLSGTRLGKLFF. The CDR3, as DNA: TGTGCCAGCAGTTTATCTGGGACGCGATTGGGAAAACTGTTTTTT.

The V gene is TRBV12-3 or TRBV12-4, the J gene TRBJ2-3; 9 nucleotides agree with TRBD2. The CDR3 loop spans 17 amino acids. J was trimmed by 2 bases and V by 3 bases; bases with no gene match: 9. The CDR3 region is CASSLRLAGPHTDTQYF. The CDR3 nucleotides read TGTGCCAGCAGTTTGAGGCTAGCGGGGCCACACACAGATACGCAGTATTTT.

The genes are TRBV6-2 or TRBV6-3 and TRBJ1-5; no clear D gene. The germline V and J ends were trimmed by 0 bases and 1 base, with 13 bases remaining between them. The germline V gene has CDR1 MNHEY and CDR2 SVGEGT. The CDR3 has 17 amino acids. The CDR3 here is CASSYSGVAGSNQPQHF. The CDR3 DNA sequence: TGTGCCAGCAGTTACTCCGGGGTGGCTGGAAGCAATCAGCCCCAGCATTTT.

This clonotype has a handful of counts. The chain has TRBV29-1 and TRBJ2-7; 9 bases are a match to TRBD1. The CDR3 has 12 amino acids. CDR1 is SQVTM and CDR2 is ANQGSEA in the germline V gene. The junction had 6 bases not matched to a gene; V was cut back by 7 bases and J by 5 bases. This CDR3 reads CSAGQGMDEQYF. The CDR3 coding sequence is TGCAGCGCGGGACAGGGAATGGACGAGCAGTACTTC.

CDR3 region: CASSLAAGSNEQFF. The CDR3 nucleotides read TGTGCCAGCAGCCTGGCCGCGGGGTCCAATGAGCAGTTCTTC. This chain connects TRBV3-1 to TRBJ2-7, with D possibly being TRBD2 (6 bases). Gene TRBJ2-1 matches the end of the DNA better, so the J call may be wrong. Germline V lookup: CDR1 LGHDT, CDR2 YNNKEL (reference sequence). This CDR3 is 14 amino acids long.

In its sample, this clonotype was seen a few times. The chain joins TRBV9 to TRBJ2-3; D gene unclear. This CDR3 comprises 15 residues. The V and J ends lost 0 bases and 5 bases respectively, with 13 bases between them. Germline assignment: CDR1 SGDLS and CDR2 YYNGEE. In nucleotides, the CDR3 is TGTGCCAGCAGCGTAGCTCTCCTACCCGGAGATACGCAGTATTTT. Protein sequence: CASSVALLPGDTQYF.

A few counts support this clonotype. The CDR3 region is CASSVDRGLSGGYGYTF. For the CDR3, the DNA is TGTGCCAGCAGCGTAGACAGGGGGCTAAGTGGTGGCTATGGCTACACCTTC. The J gene is TRBJ1-2, the V gene TRBV4-2; TRBD1 matches 10 bases. The germline gives CDR1 LGHNA, CDR2 YNFKEQ. This CDR3 spans 17 amino acids. Trimming at V came to 5 bases and at J to 4 bases, leaving 13 bases not matched to a gene.

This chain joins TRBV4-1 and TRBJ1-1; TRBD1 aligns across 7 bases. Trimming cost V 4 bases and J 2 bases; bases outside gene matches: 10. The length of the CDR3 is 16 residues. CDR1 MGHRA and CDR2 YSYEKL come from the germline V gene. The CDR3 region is CASSLGPGQKNTEAFF. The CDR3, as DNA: TGCGCCAGCAGCCTTGGACCGGGACAGAAAAACACTGAAGCTTTCTTT.

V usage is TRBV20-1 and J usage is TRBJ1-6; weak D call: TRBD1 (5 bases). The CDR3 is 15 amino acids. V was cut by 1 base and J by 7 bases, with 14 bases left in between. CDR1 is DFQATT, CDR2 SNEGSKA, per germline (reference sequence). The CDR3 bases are TGCAGTGCTAGAGTGGGGACCGCGTGGAATTCACCCCTCCACTTT. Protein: CSARVGTAWNSPLHF.

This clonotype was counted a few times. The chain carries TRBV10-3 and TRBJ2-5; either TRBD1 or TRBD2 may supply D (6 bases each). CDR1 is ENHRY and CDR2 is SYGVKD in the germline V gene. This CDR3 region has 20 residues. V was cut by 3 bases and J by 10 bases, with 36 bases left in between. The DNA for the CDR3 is TGTGCCATCAGTGAAGGACTACGCCGTATTGGCGCGGGACAAATTCTACGCCAGTACTTC. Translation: CAISEGLRRIGAGQILRQYF.

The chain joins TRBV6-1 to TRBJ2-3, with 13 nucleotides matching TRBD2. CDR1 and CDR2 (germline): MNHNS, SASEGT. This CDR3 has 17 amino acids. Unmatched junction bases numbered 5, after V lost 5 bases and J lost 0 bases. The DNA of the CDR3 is TGTGCCAGCAGTATCGGACTAGCGGGGGTTAGCACAGATACGCAGTATTTT. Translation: CASSIGLAGVSTDTQYF.

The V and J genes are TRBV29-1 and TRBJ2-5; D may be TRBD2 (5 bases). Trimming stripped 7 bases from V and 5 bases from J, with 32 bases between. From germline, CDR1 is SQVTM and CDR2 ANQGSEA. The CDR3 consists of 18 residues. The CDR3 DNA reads TGCAGCGCTGTAGGTGGGAACGTCCCTTCGAAGCGGTCTGAGACCCAGTACTTC. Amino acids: CSAVGGNVPSKRSETQYF.

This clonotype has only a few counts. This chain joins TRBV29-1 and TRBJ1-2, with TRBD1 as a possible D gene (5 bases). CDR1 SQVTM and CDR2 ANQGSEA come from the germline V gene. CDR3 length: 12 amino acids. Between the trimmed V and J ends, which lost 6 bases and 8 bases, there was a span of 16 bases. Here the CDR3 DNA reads TGCAGCGTCCAGGGAGGGCGGGAAGGCTACACCTTC. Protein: CSVQGGREGYTF.